This entry describes one T cell receptor (beta chain). What it recognizes is unknown. The TRB libraries of cDNA were built by UMI-labeled 5' RACE. TCRdb re-called the 5' RACE reads and shows each CDR3 protein once, DNA omitted. The sample spans some 130,000 distinct CDR3 sequences; the ten largest clones claim 0.29%. The data were obtained in a study of CXCR3-negative and CXCR3-positive naive CD8 T cells. Study conclusions and caveats: Memory CD8+ cells had much lower diversity, and both naive subsets had comparably high diversity. Fresh PBMCs were used in most assays, and CXCR3 expression partially decreased after cryopreservation.

Germline V gene sequence: CDR1 DFQATT, CDR2 SNEGSKA (reference sequence). The CDR3 is 18 residues long. The receptor comes from a human donor in good health. Some clones in this sample may be carry-over from other donors' samples. Sequenced: naive CXCR3- CD8+ T cells from blood. Sample subset: CD45RO-CCR7+CD27+CD95- naive CD8+ T cells lacking CXCR3 (TNR3-). The J gene is TRBJ2-3, the V gene TRBV20-1; there is no DNA to check the TCRdb D call of TRBD2. CDR3 loop: CSARNSIVTSRDTDTQYF.